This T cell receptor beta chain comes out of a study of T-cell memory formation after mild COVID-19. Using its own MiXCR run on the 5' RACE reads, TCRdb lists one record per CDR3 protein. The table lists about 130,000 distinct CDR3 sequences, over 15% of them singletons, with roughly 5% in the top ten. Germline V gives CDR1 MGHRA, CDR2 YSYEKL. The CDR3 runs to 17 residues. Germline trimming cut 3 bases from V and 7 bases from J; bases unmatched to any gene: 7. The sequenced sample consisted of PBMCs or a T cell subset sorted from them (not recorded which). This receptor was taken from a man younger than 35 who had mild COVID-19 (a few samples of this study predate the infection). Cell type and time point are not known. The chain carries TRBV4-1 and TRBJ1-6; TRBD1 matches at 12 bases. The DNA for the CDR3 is TGCGCCAGCAGCCAGGGGGACAGGGGGCGAGCAAATTCACCCCTCCACTTT. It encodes CASSQGDRGRANSPLHF.